Only a few counts were recorded for the clone carrying this T cell receptor (beta chain). Its antigen is unknown. This record belongs to a study of beta chain features in type 1 diabetes. Overall study findings and caveats: The naive, central memory and Treg TCRB repertoires of patients appeared to be more similar to one another than those of healthy donors. TCRB CDR3 length was moderately but significantly reduced in all four CD4+ subsets of Type 1 diabetes patients.

Per germline, CDR1 ENHRY and CDR2 SYGVKD. This CDR3 is 14 amino acids long. Trimming cost V 7 bases and J 0 bases, with 10 bases left between them. The whole isolated RNA underwent reverse transcription, so sequencing captured expressed TCRB transcripts. Average reads for naive, central memory and regulatory T cell samples were several million. Only in-frame clones appear in the TCRdb table, and some are missing; sequencing was by immunoSEQ multiplex PCR. The sample comprises 250,000 to 300,000 clones, around 25% of which are singletons, and approximately 0.011% rests with the top ten. Sequencing input: naive CD4+ T cells from blood. The chain employs TRBV10-3 and TRBJ2-1, with D hard to call. The source of this sequence is a young woman with type 1 diabetes. The CDR3 sequence is CAITAENSYNEQFF. DNA for the CDR3: TGTGCCATCACGGCGGAAAACTCCTACAATGAGCAGTTCTTC.